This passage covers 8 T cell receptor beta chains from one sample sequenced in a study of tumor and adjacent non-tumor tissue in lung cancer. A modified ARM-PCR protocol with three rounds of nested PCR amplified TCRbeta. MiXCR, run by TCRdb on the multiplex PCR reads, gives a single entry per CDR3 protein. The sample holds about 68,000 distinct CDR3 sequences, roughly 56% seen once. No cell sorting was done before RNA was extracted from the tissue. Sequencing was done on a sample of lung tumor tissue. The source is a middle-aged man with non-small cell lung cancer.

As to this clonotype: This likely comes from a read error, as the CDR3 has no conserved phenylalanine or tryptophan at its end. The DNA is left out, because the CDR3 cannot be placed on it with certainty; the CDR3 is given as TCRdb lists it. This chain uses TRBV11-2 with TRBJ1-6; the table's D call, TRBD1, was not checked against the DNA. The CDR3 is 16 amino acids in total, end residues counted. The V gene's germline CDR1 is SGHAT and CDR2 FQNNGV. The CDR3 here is CASSFSGHNYNSPLHI.

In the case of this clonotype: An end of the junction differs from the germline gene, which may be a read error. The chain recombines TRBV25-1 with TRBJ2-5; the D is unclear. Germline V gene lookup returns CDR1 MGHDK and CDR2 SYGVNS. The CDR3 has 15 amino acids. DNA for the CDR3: TGTGCCAGCTGTGAACCAACTTGCGGACAAGAGACCCAGTACTTC. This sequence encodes CASCEPTCGQETQYF. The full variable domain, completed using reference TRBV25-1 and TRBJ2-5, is EADIYQTPRYLVIGTGKKITLECSQTMGHDKMYWYQQDPGMELHLIHYSYGVNSTEKGDLSSESTVSRIRTEHFPLTLESARPSHTSQYLCASCEPTCGQETQYFGPGTRLLVL.

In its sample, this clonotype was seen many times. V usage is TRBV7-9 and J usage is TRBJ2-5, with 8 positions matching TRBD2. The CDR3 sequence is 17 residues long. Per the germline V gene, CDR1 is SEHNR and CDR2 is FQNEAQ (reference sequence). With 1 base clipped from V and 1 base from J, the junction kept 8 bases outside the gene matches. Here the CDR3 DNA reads TGTGCCAGCAGCTTAGTTCTAGCGGGTTTGATCCAAGAGACCCAGTACTTC. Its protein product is CASSLVLAGLIQETQYF.

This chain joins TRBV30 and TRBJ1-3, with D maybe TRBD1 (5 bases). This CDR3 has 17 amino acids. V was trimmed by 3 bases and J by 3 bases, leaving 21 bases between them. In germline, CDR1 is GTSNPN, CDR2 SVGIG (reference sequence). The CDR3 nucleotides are TGTGCCTGGAGCAAGAGGGGCCACATTTCGAGTGGAAACACCATATATTTT. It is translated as CAWSKRGHISSGNTIYF.

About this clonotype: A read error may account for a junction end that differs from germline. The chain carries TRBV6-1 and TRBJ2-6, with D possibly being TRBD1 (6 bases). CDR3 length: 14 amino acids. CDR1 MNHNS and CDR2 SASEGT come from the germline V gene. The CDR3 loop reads CANSVYWTEVVLTF. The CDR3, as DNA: TGCGCCAACAGTGTTTATTGGACAGAGGTGGTCCTGACTTTC.

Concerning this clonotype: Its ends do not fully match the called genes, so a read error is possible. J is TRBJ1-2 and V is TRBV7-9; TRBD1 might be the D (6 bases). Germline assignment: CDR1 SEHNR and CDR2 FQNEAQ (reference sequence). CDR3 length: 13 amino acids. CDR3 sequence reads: CARSLRGYHDYTF. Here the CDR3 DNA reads TGTGCCAGAAGCTTAAGGGGGTATCATGACTACACCTTC.

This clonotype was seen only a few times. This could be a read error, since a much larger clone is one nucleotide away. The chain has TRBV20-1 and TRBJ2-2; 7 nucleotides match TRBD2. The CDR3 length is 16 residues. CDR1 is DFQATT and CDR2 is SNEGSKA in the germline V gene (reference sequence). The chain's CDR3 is CGASVGGSANTGELFF. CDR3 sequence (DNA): TGCGGTGCTAGTGTCGGGGGGAGCGCGAACACCGGGGAGCTGTTTTTT.

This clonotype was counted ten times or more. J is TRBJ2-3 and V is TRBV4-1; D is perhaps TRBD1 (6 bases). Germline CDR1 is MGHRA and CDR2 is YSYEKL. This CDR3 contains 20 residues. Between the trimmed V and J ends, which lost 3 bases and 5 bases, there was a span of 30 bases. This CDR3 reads CASSQTLWPQGLWGRDTQYF. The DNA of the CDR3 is TGCGCCAGCAGCCAGACTCTTTGGCCACAGGGCTTGTGGGGTAGAGATACGCAGTATTTT.